The 3 T cell receptor beta chains given below trace back to one sample, sequenced in a study of CD8 T cells in Susac syndrome. Random hexamers were used to reverse transcribe the RNA input (about 0.45 to 1 ug). Each CDR3 protein is one row after TCRdb ran MiXCR on the immunoSEQ multiplex PCR reads. The repertoire consists of about 180,000 distinct CDR3 sequences, with 95% occurring once and the leading ten covering roughly 0.095%. Material: CD4+ T cells from PBMCs. Receptor source: a human donor with multiple sclerosis.

The CDR3: CASSPGLARKYNEQFF. CDR3 sequence (DNA): TGTGCCAGCAGCCCCGGACTAGCGCGGAAGTACAATGAGCAGTTCTTC. The J gene is TRBJ2-1, the V gene TRBV3-1, with 9 bases identical to TRBD2. The J segment lost 4 bases and the V segment lost 4 bases, leaving 8 bases of the junction unmatched. CDR3 length: 16 residues. CDR1 and CDR2 (germline): LGHDT, YNNKEL (reference sequence).

The rearrangement links TRBV6-5 to TRBJ2-6; no clear D. Germline V gene data show CDR1 as MNHEY and CDR2 as SVGAGI. V was pared by 8 bases and J by 0 bases, with 8 bases between. This CDR3 is 14 amino acids long. CDR3 DNA sequence: TGTGCCAGCGGGCGGTCCTCTGGGGCCAACGTCCTGACTTTC. It translates to CASGRSSGANVLTF.

V gene TRBV29-1 combines with J gene TRBJ1-2; 10 nucleotides agree with TRBD1. The CDR3 contains 16 residues. V lost 5 bases, J lost 8 bases, and 17 bases stayed unmatched. In germline, CDR1 is SQVTM, CDR2 ANQGSEA. The CDR3 coding sequence is TGCAGCGTTCAAGCGGCCCGGGACAGGGGAGGATCCGGCTACACCTTC. This translates into CSVQAARDRGGSGYTF. Together with reference TRBV29-1 and TRBJ1-2, the CDR3 gives the full variable domain: SAVISQKPSRDICQRGTSLTIQCQVDSQVTMMFWYRQQPGQSLTLIATANQGSEATYESGFVIDKFPISRPNLTFSTLTVSNMSPEDSSIYLCSVQAARDRGGSGYTFGSGTRLTVV.